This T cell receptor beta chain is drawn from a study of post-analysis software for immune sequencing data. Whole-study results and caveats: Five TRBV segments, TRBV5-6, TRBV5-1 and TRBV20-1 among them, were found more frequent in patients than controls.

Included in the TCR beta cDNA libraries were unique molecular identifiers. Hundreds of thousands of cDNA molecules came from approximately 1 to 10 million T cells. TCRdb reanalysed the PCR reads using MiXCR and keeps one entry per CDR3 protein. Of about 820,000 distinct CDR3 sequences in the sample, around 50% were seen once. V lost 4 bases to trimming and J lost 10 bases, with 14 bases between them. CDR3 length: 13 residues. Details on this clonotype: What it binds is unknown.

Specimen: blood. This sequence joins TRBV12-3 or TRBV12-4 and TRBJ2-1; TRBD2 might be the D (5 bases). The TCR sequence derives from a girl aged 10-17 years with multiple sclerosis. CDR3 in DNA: TGTGCCAGCAGTTCGACCTCTAGCTTCGAGCAGTTCTTC. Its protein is CASSSTSSFEQFF.